The rows below give T cell receptor beta chains drawn from one sample of a study of cytomegalovirus exposure and HLA in healthy donors. TCRdb's table, derived via immunoSEQ multiplex PCR, lists solely in-frame clones and lacks some. The table records about 130,000 clones, roughly 78% of them present only once. The sample consisted of PBMCs. These receptors all come from a man under 40 in good health and CMV-seronegative. The CDR3 runs from the conserved cysteine through the conserved F or W. The order of the fields is D gene, CDR3 length, J gene, V gene, clone size, CDR3 DNA, CDR3 protein. A D gene is named only where the DNA matches it firmly. The size field is filled for only some rows; it gives once, few, many or a size class.

>NA|14|TRBJ1-2|TRBV19|NA
TGTGCCAGTACTCGAGGGCTCACTAACTATGGCTACACCTTC
CASTRGLTNYGYTF
>NA|13|TRBJ2-1|TRBV6-6|few
TGTGCCAGCAGTCCACAGGGAGCCAATGAGCAGTTCTTC
CASSPQGANEQFF
>TRBD1|15|TRBJ2-5|TRBV18|NA
TGTGCCAGCTCACGTTCAGCAGGGGGCTATGAGACCCAGTACTTC
CASSRSAGGYETQYF
>NA|13|TRBJ2-7|TRBV13|NA
TGTGCCAGCAGCTCTACAGGGTCCTACGAGCAGTACTTC
CASSSTGSYEQYF
>NA|17|TRBJ2-1|TRBV5-4|few
TGTGCCAGCAGCTTGGCGTCGGTGAGGGGGTCCTACAATGAGCAGTTCTTC
CASSLASVRGSYNEQFF
>TRBD2|17|TRBJ2-3|TRBV10-3|NA
TGTGCCATCAGTGAGAAATGGTGGGGAGGGGGCACAGATACGCAGTATTTT
CAISEKWWGGGTDTQYF
>TRBD1|15|TRBJ2-5|TRBV5-5|NA
TGTGCCAGCAGCTTTTGGACAGGGTACCAAGAGACCCAGTACTTC
CASSFWTGYQETQYF
>NA|13|TRBJ1-1|TRBV10-3|NA
TGTGCCATCAGAAGACACGAGAACACTGAAGCTTTCTTT
CAIRRHENTEAFF
>NA|14|TRBJ2-5|TRBV4-2|few
TGTGCCAGCAGCCGGGGGCTCGGTAAAGAGACCCAGTACTTC
CASSRGLGKETQYF
>NA|16|TRBJ2-7|TRBV29-1|NA
TGCAGCGTTGGAATCCCCGGCGAAGGACTGCAATACGAGCAGTACTTC
CSVGIPGEGLQYEQYF
>TRBD1|14|TRBJ1-1|TRBV4-3|few
TGCGCCAGCAGCCAATACGCCGGGACAGGAGAAGCTTTCTTT
CASSQYAGTGEAFF
>TRBD1|15|TRBJ1-1|TRBV30|NA
TGTGCCTGGAGTGTATCCGAGACAGGGGGCTCTGAAGCTTTCTTT
CAWSVSETGGSEAFF
>TRBD2|17|TRBJ2-3|TRBV9|NA
TGTGCCAGCAGCGTTCGGGGCTCGGGGGGGCAAACAGATACGCAGTATTTT
CASSVRGSGGQTDTQYF
>NA|13|TRBJ1-1|TRBV5-6|NA
TGTGCCAGCAGCCCGGTCGCGAACACTGAAGCTTTCTTT
CASSPVANTEAFF
>NA|13|TRBJ1-4|TRBV18|once
TGTGCCAGCTCACTCACAACTAATGAAAAACTGTTTTTT
CASSLTTNEKLFF
>NA|15|TRBJ2-6|TRBV27|NA
TGTGCCAGCAGTTTGAGGCCGCCTGGGGCCAACGTCCTGACTTTC
CASSLRPPGANVLTF
>TRBD1|13|TRBJ1-2|TRBV19|NA
TGTGCCAGTAGTATGGGACAGGCGTATGGCTACACCTTC
CASSMGQAYGYTF
>NA|15|TRBJ1-4|TRBV5-6|NA
TGTGCCAGCAGCTTGAGAGGTTCAGAACCTGAAAAACTGTTTTTT
CASSLRGSEPEKLFF
>NA|16|TRBJ2-3|TRBV25-1|NA
TGTGCCAGCAGCGAACTCCCCTGGGGCAACACAGATACGCAGTATTTT
CASSELPWGNTDTQYF
>NA|14|TRBJ2-3|TRBV7-2|NA
TGTGCCAGCAGCTTAGCCCCAGGGTTGGATACGCAGTATTTT
CASSLAPGLDTQYF
>NA|13|TRBJ2-7|TRBV19|NA
TGTGCCAGTAGTAGCGGCAGCTCCTACGAGCAGTACTTC
CASSSGSSYEQYF
>NA|16|TRBJ2-3|TRBV29-1|NA
TGCAGCGTTGACGGGATAGCATCCCAAGCCACAGATACGCAGTATTTT
CSVDGIASQATDTQYF
>TRBD1|15|TRBJ1-2|TRBV7-3|NA
TGTGCCAGCAGCGTGACAGGGGGCCAAGTCTATGGCTACACCTTC
CASSVTGGQVYGYTF
>NA|15|TRBJ2-3|TRBV5-1|NA
TGCGCCAGCAGCTTGTCGACACCAAGCACAGATACGCAGTATTTT
CASSLSTPSTDTQYF
>NA|15|TRBJ2-6|TRBV18|NA
TGTGCCAGCTCTCTACAGGGAGCTGGGGCCAACGTCCTGACTTTC
CASSLQGAGANVLTF
>NA|14|TRBJ1-5|TRBV6-5|NA
TGTGCCAGCGGGCGCAGGGATAGCAATCAGCCCCAGCATTTT
CASGRRDSNQPQHF
>TRBD1|14|TRBJ1-5|TRBV5-1|NA
TGCGCCAGCAGCCCAGGGGGTAGCAATCAGCCCCAGCATTTT
CASSPGGSNQPQHF
>NA|15|TRBJ2-7|TRBV5-1|NA
TGCGCCAGCAGCCCCACTCCGGGACAACTCTACGAGCAGTACTTC
CASSPTPGQLYEQYF
>NA|14|TRBJ2-1|TRBV9|once
TGTGCCAGCAGCGTAGCAGGGTTAGGCAATGAGCAGTTCTTC
CASSVAGLGNEQFF
>NA|14|TRBJ2-2|TRBV6-5|NA
TGTGCCAGCCAGGGGCTTAGGAAGACCGGGGAGCTGTTTTTT
CASQGLRKTGELFF
>NA|13|TRBJ1-2|TRBV2|NA
TGTGCCAGCAGTGCGGAGGTGGGCTATGGCTACACCTTC
CASSAEVGYGYTF
>TRBD1|15|TRBJ1-1|TRBV10-3|once
TGTGCCAGTAGTTCCCGGGACAGGGGGCATACTGAAGCTTTCTTT
CASSSRDRGHTEAFF
>NA|15|TRBJ2-5|TRBV5-1|NA
TGCGCCAGCAGCCCCCGGCTGACTTCTCAAGAGACCCAGTACTTC
CASSPRLTSQETQYF
>NA|13|TRBJ2-5|TRBV5-1|NA
TGCGCCAGCAGCTTTCAGTTTCAAGAGACCCAGTACTTC
CASSFQFQETQYF
>NA|11|TRBJ1-5|TRBV20-1|NA
TGCAGTGCTACCTCAAGAGGGCCCCAGCATTTT
CSATSRGPQHF
>NA|15|TRBJ1-5|TRBV6-1|NA
TGTGCCAGCAATCTGGAGCAATATAGCAATCAGCCCCAGCATTTT
CASNLEQYSNQPQHF
>NA|12|TRBJ1-5|TRBV7-9|NA
TGTTCCAGCAGTTATAGCAATCAGCCCCAGCATTTT
CSSSYSNQPQHF
>NA|13|TRBJ1-1|TRBV5-4|NA
TGTGCCAGCAGCTTCCCGGGAAACACTGAAGCTTTCTTT
CASSFPGNTEAFF
>NA|13|TRBJ2-5|TRBV30|NA
TGTGCCTGGACGTCGGGGGACCAAGAGACCCAGTACTTC
CAWTSGDQETQYF
>TRBD2|18|TRBJ2-5|TRBV4-1|NA
TGCGCCAGCAGCTCTAACGGGGCTAGCGGGGAGTCCCAAGAGACCCAGTACTTC
CASSSNGASGESQETQYF
>TRBD2|15|TRBJ2-3|TRBV9|NA
TGTGCCAGCAGCATCGGGGGGGGCCGGCCAGATACGCAGTATTTT
CASSIGGGRPDTQYF
>TRBD2|15|TRBJ2-1|TRBV5-1|NA
TGCGCCAGCATGCCCCTTTACGGGGGGGCCAGTGAGCAGTTCTTC
CASMPLYGGASEQFF
>NA|16|TRBJ1-6|TRBV11-1|NA
TGTGCCAGCAGCTCAGGCTCCAGGGCATATAATTCACCCCTCCACTTT
CASSSGSRAYNSPLHF
>NA|16|TRBJ2-2|TRBV21-1|NA
TGTGCCAGCAGCCCCCCGGTAGCTTCGACTACCGGGGAGCTGTTTTTT
CASSPPVASTTGELFF
>TRBD1|14|TRBJ2-1|TRBV7-3|NA
TGTGCCAGCAGCCCCGGACAGGGGAGTAATGAGCAGTTCTTC
CASSPGQGSNEQFF
>NA|13|TRBJ2-7|TRBV5-1|NA
TGCGCCAGCAGACTAGTCTCTGACTACGAGCAGTACTTC
CASRLVSDYEQYF
>NA|14|TRBJ2-7|TRBV7-9|NA
TGTGCCAGCACCTGGCCAGGGAAGGACTACGAGCAGTACTTC
CASTWPGKDYEQYF
>TRBD2|16|TRBJ2-2|TRBV9|NA
TGTGCCAGCAGCGTAGTGTCTAGCGGGAACACCGGGGAGCTGTTTTTT
CASSVVSSGNTGELFF
>NA|15|TRBJ1-6|TRBV19|once
TGTGCCAGTAGAACAGGGAGCTCCTATAATTCACCCCTCCACTTT
CASRTGSSYNSPLHF
>NA|15|TRBJ1-3|TRBV2|few
TGTGCCAGCAGTCCACAGGTACTCTCTGGAAACACCATATATTTT
CASSPQVLSGNTIYF